This entry is about one T cell receptor (beta chain). Antigen: not known. Deletions cut 1 base from V and 6 bases from J, with 9 bases between. This CDR3 has 13 amino acids. Germline CDR1 and CDR2: SGHAT and FQNNGV. The PCR was carried out with 60 Vbeta primers and 13 Jbeta primers. Data came from immunoSEQ multiplex PCR; TCRdb stores just in-frame clones and leaves some out. The sample shows more than 150,000 clones, about four fifths of them seen only once. This record comes from a study of cytomegalovirus exposure and HLA in healthy donors. General observations from the study: Most TCR sequences were seen very rarely across donors, but some public TCRs occurred in many. Immune exposure data for these donors was limited to CMV serostatus. Later analysis identified 15,000 to 20,000 TCR beta sequences associated with HLA alleles, using a false discovery rate threshold of 0.05.

Donors likely had unrecorded immune exposures despite being nominally healthy when sampled. The source material was PBMCs. This clonotype originated in a boy aged 2 to 10 in good health and CMV-seronegative. This sequence joins TRBV11-2 and TRBJ1-2; D uncertain. CDR3 amino acids: CASSLVGSNGYTF. The CDR3 coding sequence is TGTGCCAGCAGCTTAGTAGGTAGCAATGGCTACACCTTC.